The 23 T cell receptor beta chains presented below share a single source sample, sequenced in a study of blood T cell repertoires in COVID-19. The assay was immunoSEQ multiplex PCR, and TCRdb's table has in-frame clones only and misses some. The data hold roughly 88,000 clones, with 85% to 95% observed a single time. The sample taken for sequencing was peripheral blood. These receptors were obtained from a woman aged 50 to 60 in a cohort sampled during active COVID-19.

A single count supports this clone. The rearrangement joins TRBV3-1 (or the pseudogene TRBV3-2) to TRBJ2-1, with 12 bases matching TRBD2. V lost 1 base to trimming and J lost 12 bases; unmatched junction nucleotides: 7. CDR3 length equals 15 residues. Germline lookup yields CDR1 LGHDT and CDR2 YNNKEL (reference sequence). CDR3 protein: CASSQVSSGRARQFF. The CDR3 DNA is TGTGCCAGCAGCCAAGTTTCTAGCGGGAGGGCCAGGCAGTTCTTC.

The chain joins TRBV3-1 (or the pseudogene TRBV3-2) to TRBJ2-1; 8 positions match TRBD2. V shed 2 bases, J shed 5 bases, and the junction held 14 bases outside the gene matches. Germline loops: CDR1 LGHDT, CDR2 YNNKEL (reference sequence). CDR3 size: 18 residues. The CDR3 nucleotides are TGTGCCAGCAGCCAACTCATCCCGGGGGGGGGCTTCAACAATGAGCAGTTCTTC. Translating gives CASSQLIPGGGFNNEQFF.

The gene calls are TRBV6-1 and TRBJ2-1; 8 bases are shared with TRBD2. Germline values: CDR1 MNHNS, CDR2 SASEGT. The CDR3 is 18 amino acids. The V gene end was trimmed by 3 bases and the J gene end by 0 bases; junction bases not matched to a gene: 10. In DNA, the CDR3 is TGTGCCAGCAGTGAGAGCAGGCTAGCGGGTTCCTCCTACAATGAGCAGTTCTTC. This translates into CASSESRLAGSSYNEQFF.

This CDR3 reads CAISKAEMQETQYF. CDR3 DNA sequence: TGTGCCATCAGTAAGGCGGAGATGCAAGAGACCCAGTACTTC. The chain combines TRBV10-3 with TRBJ2-5; D gene ambiguous. V was trimmed by 5 bases and J by 2 bases, leaving 12 bases between them. Germline V CDR1 and CDR2: ENHRY, SYGVKD. The CDR3 sequence is 14 residues long.

This clone was observed a few times. The chain employs TRBV3-1 (or the pseudogene TRBV3-2) and TRBJ2-7; D ambiguous. CDR1 LGHDT and CDR2 YNNKEL come from the germline V gene (reference sequence). The CDR3 has 15 residues. The V and J ends lost 3 bases and 3 bases respectively, with 15 bases between them. CDR3 sequence (DNA): TGTGCCAGCAGCCATCACAAGAGAGGCTTCTACGAGCAGTACTTC. It translates to CASSHHKRGFYEQYF.

In DNA, the CDR3 is TGTGCCAGCAAAGAGTACAGGGAGTTAACCGGGGAGCTGTTTTTT. It specifies CASKEYRELTGELFF. This rearrangement joins TRBV6-5 to TRBJ2-2; D is possibly TRBD1 (6 bases). Trimming shortened V by 7 bases and J by 5 bases, and 17 bases separated the two germline ends. In germline, CDR1 is MNHEY, CDR2 SVGAGI. The CDR3 runs 15 residues.

This clone is a singleton in its sample. The V call is TRBV11-3, the J call TRBJ1-1; the D is unclear. Trimming stripped 4 bases from V and 0 bases from J, with 9 bases between. The germline CDR1 and CDR2 sequences are SGHNT and YENEEA. The CDR3 runs to 14 residues. CDR3 DNA: TGTGCCAGCAGCTCCTCGGGTGTGAACACTGAAGCTTTCTTT. This gives the protein CASSSSGVNTEAFF.

The V gene is TRBV27, the J gene TRBJ2-7; possibly TRBD2 for D (6 bases). Per germline, CDR1 MNHEY and CDR2 SMNVEV (reference sequence). CDR3 size: 17 residues. The V end was cut by 5 bases, the J end by 6 bases, with 26 bases between. CDR3 region: CASSPRRGGVRPLEQYF. The CDR3 region has the DNA TGTGCCAGCAGTCCCCGCCGGGGCGGGGTCAGGCCCCTCGAGCAGTACTTC.

The gene calls are TRBV11-2 and TRBJ2-5; a possible D gene is TRBD1 (5 bases). Trimming shortened V by 5 bases and J by 2 bases, and 15 bases separated the two germline ends. Germline V gene sequence: CDR1 SGHAT, CDR2 FQNNGV. The CDR3 totals 15 residues. CDR3 sequence reads: CASSRASRAQETQYF. The CDR3 DNA reads as TGTGCCAGCAGCCGTGCCAGCAGGGCACAAGAGACCCAGTACTTC. Combining the CDR3 with reference TRBV11-2 and TRBJ2-5 gives the whole variable domain EAGVAQSPRYKIIEKRQSVAFWCNPISGHATLYWYQQILGQGPKLLIQFQNNGVVDDSQLPKDRFSAERLKGVDSTLKIQPAKLEDSAVYLCASSRASRAQETQYFGPGTRLLVL.

The rearrangement uses TRBV2 and TRBJ2-3, with 13 bases matching TRBD2. Germline lookup yields CDR1 SNHLY and CDR2 FYNNEI. The V gene end was trimmed by 5 bases and the J gene end by 3 bases; junction bases not matched to a gene: 2. The CDR3 sequence is 15 residues long. The CDR3: CASSRGLAGTDTQYF. The CDR3 region has the DNA TGTGCCAGCAGTAGGGGACTAGCGGGAACAGATACGCAGTATTTT.

The chain has TRBV5-6 and TRBJ1-3, with 7 bases fitting TRBD1. Germline V CDR1 and CDR2: SGHDT, YYEEEE. Trimming cost V 3 bases and J 0 bases; bases outside gene matches: 12. The CDR3 has 18 amino acids. The CDR3 loop reads CASSSVTLRQGSGNTIYF. Here the CDR3 DNA reads TGTGCCAGCAGCTCCGTAACTTTGAGACAGGGCTCTGGAAACACCATATATTTT. Full variable domain (remainder filled in from reference TRBV5-6 and TRBJ1-3): DAGVTQSPTHLIKTRGQQVTLRCSPKSGHDTVSWYQQALGQGPQFIFQYYEEEERQRGNFPDRFSGHQFPNYSSELNVNALLLGDSALYLCASSSVTLRQGSGNTIYFGEGSWLTVV.

This clone was counted between two and nine times. The chain couples TRBV2 to TRBJ1-5; possible D gene TRBD1, 5 bases. Germline CDR1 SNHLY, CDR2 FYNNEI. The CDR3 covers 15 residues. Trimming shortened V by 1 base and J by 4 bases, and 11 bases separated the two germline ends. CDR3 nucleotides: TGTGCCAGCAGTGAAGGATCGACAGAAAATCAGCCCCAGCATTTT. This encodes CASSEGSTENQPQHF. Based on the CDR3 plus reference TRBV2 and TRBJ1-5, the full variable domain is EPEVTQTPSHQVTQMGQEVILRCVPISNHLYFYWYRQILGQKVEFLVSFYNNEISEKSEIFDDQFSVERPDGSNFTLKIRSTKLEDSAMYFCASSEGSTENQPQHFGDGTRLSIL.

The chain combines TRBV14 with TRBJ2-1; 10 bases fit TRBD2. The CDR3 runs 18 residues. Trimming cost V 1 base and J 10 bases; bases outside gene matches: 16. Per germline, CDR1 SGHDN and CDR2 FVKESK. CDR3 coding DNA: TGTGCCAGCAGCCAAGGGGGGCCCCTAGCGGGAGAATATCCAGAGCAGTTCTTC. Translated, it gives CASSQGGPLAGEYPEQFF. Full variable domain (outside the CDR3, taken from reference TRBV14 and TRBJ2-1): EAGVTQFPSHSVIEKGQTVTLRCDPISGHDNLYWYRRVMGKEIKFLLHFVKESKQDESGMPNNRFLAERTGGTYSTLKVQPAELEDSGVYFCASSQGGPLAGEYPEQFFGPGTRLTVL.

V gene TRBV19 combines with J gene TRBJ2-3; 7 bases line up with TRBD1. Trimming cost V 2 bases and J 3 bases; bases outside gene matches: 8. CDR1 and CDR2 (germline): LNHDA, SQIVND (reference sequence). This CDR3 region has 16 residues. CDR3 residues: CASSIPRTGWTDTQYF. The CDR3 bases are TGTGCCAGTAGTATACCCAGGACAGGTTGGACAGATACGCAGTATTTT.

V and J are TRBV4-2 and TRBJ2-3, with D unclear. The ends were cut back, 4 bases at V and 6 bases at J, with 11 bases in the middle. Germline assignment: CDR1 LGHNA and CDR2 YNFKEQ. The CDR3 has 13 residues. The CDR3 nucleotides read TGTGCCAGCAGCCCCACTTGGTGGGATACGCAGTATTTT. It encodes CASSPTWWDTQYF.

This clone appeared a single time. The DNA for the CDR3 is TGCGCCAGCAGCACGGCCGGGGAGCTGTTTTTT. Translation gives CASSTAGELFF. The chain recombines TRBV5-1 with TRBJ2-2; D call uncertain. V was pared by 4 bases and J by 6 bases, with 4 bases between. The CDR3 length is 11 residues. CDR1 SGHRS and CDR2 YFSETQ come from the germline V gene.

This sequence joins TRBV20-1 and TRBJ1-6; a weak D match, TRBD1 (6 bases). The V gene's germline CDR1 is DFQATT and CDR2 SNEGSKA (reference sequence). CDR3 length equals 15 residues. The V and J ends lost 3 bases and 3 bases respectively, with 12 bases between them. The CDR3 bases are TGCAGTGCTAGTTTCAGGGGCCTCTATAATTCACCCCTCCACTTT. This encodes CSASFRGLYNSPLHF.

In its sample, this clone was seen a few times. This sequence joins TRBV27 and TRBJ1-2; 9 bases are a match to TRBD1. The CDR3 sequence is 15 residues long. Germline trimming cut 6 bases from V and 4 bases from J; bases unmatched to any gene: 9. The germline V gene has CDR1 MNHEY and CDR2 SMNVEV (reference sequence). The CDR3 protein is CASSFKPTGGYGYTF. CDR3 bases: TGTGCCAGCAGCTTCAAACCGACAGGGGGCTATGGCTACACCTTC.

V and J are TRBV4-2 and TRBJ1-1, with D possibly being TRBD1 (5 bases). Germline CDR1 is LGHNA and CDR2 is YNFKEQ. Trimming left V 4 bases short and J 4 bases short, with 10 bases between. The CDR3 has 13 residues. The CDR3 is CASSRGDGTEAFF. The CDR3 nucleotides read TGTGCCAGCAGCCGGGGGGACGGCACTGAAGCTTTCTTT.

In this sample, this clone turned up once. The chain links TRBV2 to TRBJ2-2; 9 nucleotides align to TRBD1. CDR1 and CDR2 (germline): SNHLY, FYNNEI. Germline trimming cut 3 bases from V and 6 bases from J; bases unmatched to any gene: 2. This CDR3 comprises 14 residues. The CDR3 bases are TGTGCCAGCAGTGAGAGACAGGGGGCCGGGGAGCTGTTTTTT. This codes for CASSERQGAGELFF.

The chain employs TRBV5-4 and TRBJ1-2; the D gene is possibly TRBD1 (5 bases). The germline V gene has CDR1 SGHNT and CDR2 YYREEE (reference sequence). V was cut by 4 bases and J by 5 bases, with 18 bases left in between. This CDR3 region has 15 residues. As DNA, the CDR3 is TGTGCCAGCAGCCGGGGGGTGGTGTTGGGATATGGCTACACCTTC. Protein sequence: CASSRGVVLGYGYTF.

The DNA for the CDR3 is TGTGCCTGGAGTCGGGACAGGGGTAGCAATCAGCCCCAGCATTTT. Its translation is CAWSRDRGSNQPQHF. The rearrangement links TRBV30 to TRBJ1-5; 10 bases are a match to TRBD1. The germline gives CDR1 GTSNPN, CDR2 SVGIG (reference sequence). The CDR3 has 15 amino acids. Trimming took 2 bases from V and 0 from J; bases not matched to a gene: 1.

The CDR3 protein is CASSPVAGGAEQFF. CDR3 nucleotides: TGTGCCAGCAGCCCAGTAGCGGGAGGGGCTGAGCAGTTCTTC. The chain recombines TRBV3-1 (or the pseudogene TRBV3-2) with TRBJ2-1; 11 nucleotides agree with TRBD2. Germline trimming cut 4 bases from V and 9 bases from J; bases unmatched to any gene: 5. The CDR3 length is 14 residues. CDR1 is LGHDT and CDR2 is YNNKEL in the germline V gene (reference sequence).